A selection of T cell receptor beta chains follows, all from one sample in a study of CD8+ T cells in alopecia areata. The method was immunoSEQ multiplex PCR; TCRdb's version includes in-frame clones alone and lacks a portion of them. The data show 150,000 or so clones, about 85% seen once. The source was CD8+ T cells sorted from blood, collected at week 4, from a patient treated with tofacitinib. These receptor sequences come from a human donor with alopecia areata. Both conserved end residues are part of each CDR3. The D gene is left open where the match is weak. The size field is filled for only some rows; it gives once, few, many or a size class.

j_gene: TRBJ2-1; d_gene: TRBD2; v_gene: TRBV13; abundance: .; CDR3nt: TGTGCCAGCAGCTTAGCTAACCTAGCGGGGGGGAACAATGAGCAGTTCTTC; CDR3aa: CASSLANLAGGNNEQFF
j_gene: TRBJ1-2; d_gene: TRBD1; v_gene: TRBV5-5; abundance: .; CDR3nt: TGTGCCAGCAGCTTGGCCTTGACAGGGGGCAGGGACTATGGCTACACCTTC; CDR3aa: CASSLALTGGRDYGYTF
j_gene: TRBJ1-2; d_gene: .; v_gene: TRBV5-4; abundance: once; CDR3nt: TGTGCCAGCAGCTTGGGCAGTCAATATAACTATGGCTACACCTTC; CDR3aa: CASSLGSQYNYGYTF
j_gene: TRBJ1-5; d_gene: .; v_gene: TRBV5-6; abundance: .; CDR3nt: TGTGCCAGCAGCTTGGCCCGCGATTATAGCAATCAGCCCCAGCATTTT; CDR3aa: CASSLARDYSNQPQHF
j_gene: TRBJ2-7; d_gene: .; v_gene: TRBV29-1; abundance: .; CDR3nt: TGCAGCGTTGTTGGTCGCGAGCAGTACTTC; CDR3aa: CSVVGREQYF
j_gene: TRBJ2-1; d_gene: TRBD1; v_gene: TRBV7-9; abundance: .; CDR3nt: TGTGCCAGCAGACAGACAGGGGCAGACAATGAGCAGTTCTTC; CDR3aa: CASRQTGADNEQFF
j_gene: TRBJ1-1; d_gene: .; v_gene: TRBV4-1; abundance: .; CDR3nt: TGCGCCAGCAGCCAAACCAACACTGAAGCTTTCTTT; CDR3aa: CASSQTNTEAFF
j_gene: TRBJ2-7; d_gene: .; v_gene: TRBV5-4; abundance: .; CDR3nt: TGTGCCAGCAGCCCTCGACAGATCCCCTACGGCGAGCAGTACTTC; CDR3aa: CASSPRQIPYGEQYF
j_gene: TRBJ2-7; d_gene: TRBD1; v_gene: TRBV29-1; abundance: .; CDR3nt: TGCAGCGTTGAAGTAGCCGGGACAGCCTATAGTTTCGAGCAGTACTTC; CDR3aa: CSVEVAGTAYSFEQYF
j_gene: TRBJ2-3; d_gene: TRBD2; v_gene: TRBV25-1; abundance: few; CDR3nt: TGTGCCAGCAGTGATCCTGGACTAGGCGGCACAGATACGCAGTATTTT; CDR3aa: CASSDPGLGGTDTQYF
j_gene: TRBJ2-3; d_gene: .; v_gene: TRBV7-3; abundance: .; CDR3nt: TGTGCCAGCAGCTTGACGGGGCTAGGACCCCGCACAGATACGCAGTATTTT; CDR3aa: CASSLTGLGPRTDTQYF
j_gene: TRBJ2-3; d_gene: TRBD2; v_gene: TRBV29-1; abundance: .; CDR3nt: TGCAGCGGTTCCCGGGACTACACAGATACGCAGTATTTT; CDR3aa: CSGSRDYTDTQYF
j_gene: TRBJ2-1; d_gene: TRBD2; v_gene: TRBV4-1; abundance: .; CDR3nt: TGCGCCAGCAGCCCCTCGGGGGGAGCGGGGGCAGGAGAGCAGTTCTTC; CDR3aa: CASSPSGGAGAGEQFF
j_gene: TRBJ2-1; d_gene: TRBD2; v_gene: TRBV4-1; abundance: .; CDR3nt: TGCGCCAGCAGCCAAGATCCTAGCGGCTACAATGAGCAGTTCTTC; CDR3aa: CASSQDPSGYNEQFF
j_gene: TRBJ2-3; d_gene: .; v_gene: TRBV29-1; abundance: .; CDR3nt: TGCAGCGTTGAAGAAATCGGGACACATGATGAGCCAGATACGCAGTATTTT; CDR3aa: CSVEEIGTHDEPDTQYF
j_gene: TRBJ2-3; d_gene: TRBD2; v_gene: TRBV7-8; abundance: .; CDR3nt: TGTGCCAGCAGCTCTCCTAGCGGGGGGGCCGATACAGATACGCAGTATTTT; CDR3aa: CASSSPSGGADTDTQYF
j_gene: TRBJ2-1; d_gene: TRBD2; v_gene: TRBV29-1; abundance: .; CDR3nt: TGCAGCGTTGCCGGGGGGGCCTCCTACAATGAGCAGTTCTTC; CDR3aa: CSVAGGASYNEQFF
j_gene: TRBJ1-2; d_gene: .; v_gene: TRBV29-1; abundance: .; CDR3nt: TGCAGCGTTGTTGGACTAGCTAACTATGGCTACACCTTC; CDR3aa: CSVVGLANYGYTF
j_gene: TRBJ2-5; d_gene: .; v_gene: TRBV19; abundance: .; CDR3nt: TGTGCCAGTAGTCTCGACCTAGGACCCATGTACTTC; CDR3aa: CASSLDLGPMYF
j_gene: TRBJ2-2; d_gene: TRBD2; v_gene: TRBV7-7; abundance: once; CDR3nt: TGTGCTAGCAGCAACCTAGGGACTAGCGGCCGGGAGCTGTTTTTT; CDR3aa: CASSNLGTSGRELFF
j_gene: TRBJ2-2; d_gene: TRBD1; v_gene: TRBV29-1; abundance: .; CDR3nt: TGCAGCGCCCCCGGGACAGGTACCGGGGAGCTGTTTTTT; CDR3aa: CSAPGTGTGELFF
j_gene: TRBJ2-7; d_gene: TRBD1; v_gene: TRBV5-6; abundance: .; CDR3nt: TGTGCCAGCAGCCCCTATGCGGGACAGGAGTTCTCCTACGAGCAGTACTTC; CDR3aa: CASSPYAGQEFSYEQYF
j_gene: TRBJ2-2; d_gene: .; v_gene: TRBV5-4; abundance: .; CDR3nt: TGTGCCAGCAGCTCAGATGCCGGGGAGCTGTTTTTT; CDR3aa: CASSSDAGELFF
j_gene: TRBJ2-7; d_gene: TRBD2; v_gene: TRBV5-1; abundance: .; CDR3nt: TGCGCCAGCAGCCACGGGACTAGCGGGAGTAACGAGCAGTACTTC; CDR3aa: CASSHGTSGSNEQYF
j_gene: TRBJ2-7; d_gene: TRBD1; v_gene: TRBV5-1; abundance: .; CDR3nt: TGCGCCAGCAGAAAGGGACAGGGGCTGAACGAGCAGTACTTC; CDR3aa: CASRKGQGLNEQYF
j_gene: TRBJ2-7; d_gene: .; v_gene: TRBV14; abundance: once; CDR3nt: TGTGCCAGCAGCCATCACGGCCCCTACGAGCAGTACTTC; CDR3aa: CASSHHGPYEQYF
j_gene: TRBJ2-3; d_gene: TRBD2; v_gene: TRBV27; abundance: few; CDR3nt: TGTGCCAGCAGTTTACTAGCGGGGGGGCCGGCTGCGCAGTATTTT; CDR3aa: CASSLLAGGPAAQYF
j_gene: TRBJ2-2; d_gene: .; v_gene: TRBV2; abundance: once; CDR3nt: TGTGCCAGTAGCGGAGTTTACACCGGGGAGCTGTTTTTT; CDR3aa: CASSGVYTGELFF
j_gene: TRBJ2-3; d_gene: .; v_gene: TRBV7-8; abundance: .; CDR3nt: TGTGCCAGCGGAGTACTCACAGATACGCAGTATTTT; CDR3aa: CASGVLTDTQYF
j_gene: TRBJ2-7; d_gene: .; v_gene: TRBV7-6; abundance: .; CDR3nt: TGTGCCAGCAGCTTAGTCATAGGGGAGGCGTACGAGCAGTACTTC; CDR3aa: CASSLVIGEAYEQYF
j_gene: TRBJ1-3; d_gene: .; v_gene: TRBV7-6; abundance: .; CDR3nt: TGTGCCAGCACCGACAGGCTGGAAGGAAACACCATATATTTT; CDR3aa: CASTDRLEGNTIYF
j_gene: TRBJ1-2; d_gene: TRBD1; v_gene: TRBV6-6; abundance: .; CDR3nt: TGTGCCAGCAGGATCAACACGGACAGGGTCTATGGCTACACCTTC; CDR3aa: CASRINTDRVYGYTF
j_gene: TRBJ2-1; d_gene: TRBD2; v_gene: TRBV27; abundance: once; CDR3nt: TGTGCCAGCAATCCAGCGGGGGGGGATGAGCAGTTCTTC; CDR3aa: CASNPAGGDEQFF
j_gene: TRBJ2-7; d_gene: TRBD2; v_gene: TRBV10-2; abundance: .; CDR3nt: TGCGCCAGCAGCGCCGGGACTAGCGGCTCCTACGAGCAGTACTTC; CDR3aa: CASSAGTSGSYEQYF
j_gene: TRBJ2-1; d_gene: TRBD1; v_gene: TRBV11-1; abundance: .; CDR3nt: TGTGCCAGCAGCTCCGGAGGACAGGGAGGTATTTCCAATGAGCAGTTCTTC; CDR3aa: CASSSGGQGGISNEQFF
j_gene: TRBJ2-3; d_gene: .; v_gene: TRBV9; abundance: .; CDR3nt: TGTGCCAGCAGCCCCCCGATAGATACGCAGTATTTT; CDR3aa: CASSPPIDTQYF
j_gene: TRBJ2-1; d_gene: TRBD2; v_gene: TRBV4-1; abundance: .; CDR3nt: TGCGCCAGCAGCCAACTAGCGGACCTTACCTACAATGAGCAGTTCTTC; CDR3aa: CASSQLADLTYNEQFF
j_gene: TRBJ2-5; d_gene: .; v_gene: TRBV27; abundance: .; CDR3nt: TGTGCCAGCAGCCCTATAGACCAAGAGACCCAGTACTTC; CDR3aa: CASSPIDQETQYF
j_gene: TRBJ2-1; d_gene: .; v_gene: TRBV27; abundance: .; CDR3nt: TGTGCCAGCAGTTATCGGCTCCTGGAAACCTATGAGCAGTTCTTC; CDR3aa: CASSYRLLETYEQFF
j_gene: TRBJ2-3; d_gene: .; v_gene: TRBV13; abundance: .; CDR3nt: TGTGCCAGCAGCTCGGAGGGGCGGACAGATACGCAGTATTTT; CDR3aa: CASSSEGRTDTQYF
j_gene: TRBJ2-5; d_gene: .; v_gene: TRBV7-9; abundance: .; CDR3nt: TGTGCCAGCAGCTCAGTAGTCAGGAGTTCAAAAGAGACCCAGTACTTC; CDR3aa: CASSSVVRSSKETQYF
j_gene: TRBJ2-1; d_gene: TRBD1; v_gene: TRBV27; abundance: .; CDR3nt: TGTGCCAGCAGTCCAAGCCTGGGACAGTACAATGAGCAGTTCTTC; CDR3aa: CASSPSLGQYNEQFF
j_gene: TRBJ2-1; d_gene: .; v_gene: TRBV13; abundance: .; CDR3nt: TGTGCCAGCAGCCCCCCCAGGGCTAGGGATGAGCAGTTCTTC; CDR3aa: CASSPPRARDEQFF
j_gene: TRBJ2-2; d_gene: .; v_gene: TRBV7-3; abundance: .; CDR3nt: TGTGCCAGCAGCTTAATTTACGGTACCGAGGAGCTGTTTTTT; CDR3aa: CASSLIYGTEELFF
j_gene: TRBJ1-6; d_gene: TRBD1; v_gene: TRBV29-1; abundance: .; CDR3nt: TGCAGCGCCCCGAGCAGGGGGCATTGTAATTCACCCCTCCACTTT; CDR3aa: CSAPSRGHCNSPLHF
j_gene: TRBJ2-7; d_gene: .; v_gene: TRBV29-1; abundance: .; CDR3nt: TGCAGCGTTCAGCCTACAAATACCTACGAGCAGTACTTC; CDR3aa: CSVQPTNTYEQYF